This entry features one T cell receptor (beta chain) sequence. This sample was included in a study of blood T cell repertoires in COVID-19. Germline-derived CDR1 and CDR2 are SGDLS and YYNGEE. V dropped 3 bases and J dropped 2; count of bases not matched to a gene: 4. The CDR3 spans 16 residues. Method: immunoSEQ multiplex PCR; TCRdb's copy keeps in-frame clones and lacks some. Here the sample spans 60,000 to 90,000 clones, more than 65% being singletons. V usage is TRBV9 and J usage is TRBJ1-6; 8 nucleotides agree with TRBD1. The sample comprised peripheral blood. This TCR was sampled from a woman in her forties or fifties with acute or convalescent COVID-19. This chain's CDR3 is CASSARDRPYNSPLHF. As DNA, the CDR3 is TGTGCCAGCAGCGCCCGGGACAGGCCCTATAATTCACCCCTCCACTTT.